One TCR beta chain is described in this entry. Its antigen is not identified. A deep-level run was used for the assay. TCRdb's table, derived via immunoSEQ multiplex PCR, lists solely in-frame clones and lacks some. The profile shows over 950,000 clones, approximately 80% of them singletons. These data originate in a study of shared clonotypes between healthy human individuals. Study details: A donor's plate count was three for CD4 naive and three for CD4 memory; CD8 naive had two and CD8 memory one. Study-wide results and limits: Compared with clonotypes that all four donors shared, non-shared clonotypes had lower generation probabilities. Sorted-subset sequencing, rarefaction showed, was incomplete despite large depth.

In germline, CDR1 is MDHEN, CDR2 SYDVKM. The germline V and J ends were trimmed by 5 bases and 3 bases, with 14 bases remaining between them. This CDR3 region has 14 residues. The sample was memory CD4+ T cells from PBMCs. Indicated subset: CD45RA-negative fraction. This clonotype was sampled from a man aged 18 to 29 in good health. Some clones in this sample may be carry-over from other donors' samples. J is TRBJ2-7 and V is TRBV28, with unresolved D. CDR3 DNA: TGTGCCAGCAGTCCCCAGTATTTTGACTACGAGCAGTACTTC. Its protein is CASSPQYFDYEQYF.